A selection of T cell receptor beta chains follows, all from one sample in a study of T cell changes during pregnancy in multiple sclerosis. Clones were read by immunoSEQ multiplex PCR, and TCRdb kept only the in-frame ones, dropping some. The repertoire consists of tens of thousands of clones, with roughly 92% occurring once and the leading ten covering just under 1%. The specimen was peripheral blood, collected after pregnancy. The receptors were gathered from a female donor with multiple sclerosis, enrolled in a pregnancy study. The CDR3 runs from the conserved cysteine through the conserved F or W. A D gene is named only where the DNA matches it firmly. Not every row has a clone size; where given, it reads once, few, many or a size class.

CASRWGQATDTQYF	TGCGCCAGCAGATGGGGGCAGGCAACAGATACGCAGTATTTT	.	TRBV5-1	TRBJ2-3	.
CASSMARGQLLFYGYTF	TGTGCCAGTAGTATGGCTCGAGGGCAGCTCCTATTCTATGGCTACACCTTC	few	TRBV19	TRBJ1-2	.
CASEQDNEQFF	TGTGCCAGCGAGCAAGACAATGAGCAGTTCTTC	.	TRBV7-9	TRBJ2-1	.
CASSGWGQGIYGYTF	TGTGCCAGCAGCGGTTGGGGACAGGGGATCTATGGCTACACCTTC	.	TRBV9	TRBJ1-2	TRBD1
CASSDSGTGYNEQFF	TGTGCCAGCAGTGACTCCGGGACAGGGTACAATGAGCAGTTCTTC	few	TRBV6-4	TRBJ2-1	TRBD1
CASSASSGGWETQYF	TGTGCCAGCAGCGCCTCTAGCGGGGGATGGGAGACCCAGTACTTC	.	TRBV9	TRBJ2-5	TRBD2
CASSEELAGELFF	TGTGCCAGTAGTGAGGAGTTGGCCGGGGAGCTGTTTTTT	.	TRBV19	TRBJ2-2	.
CASRSGENTEAFF	TGTGCCAGCAGGTCTGGAGAGAACACTGAAGCTTTCTTT	.	TRBV6-4	TRBJ1-1	.
CASSLAGTGNTGELFF	TGTGCCAGCTCACTAGCGGGGACTGGGAACACCGGGGAGCTGTTTTTT	.	TRBV18	TRBJ2-2	TRBD2
CAWSRRDRGWDTEAFF	TGTGCCTGGAGTAGGAGGGATCGGGGTTGGGACACTGAAGCTTTCTTT	once	TRBV30	TRBJ1-1	.
CASSPVGATDTQYF	TGTGCCAGCAGCCCGGTTGGGGCCACAGATACGCAGTATTTT	.	TRBV7-7	TRBJ2-3	.
CASSEELGAPHEQYF	TGTGCCAGCAGCGAGGAGTTGGGGGCCCCCCACGAGCAGTACTTC	.	TRBV9	TRBJ2-7	.
CASSQDRGASNEKLFF	TGTGCCAGCAGCCAAGATCGGGGGGCATCTAATGAAAAACTGTTTTTT	.	TRBV14	TRBJ1-4	.
CASSEGGSPLHF	TGTGCCAGCAGTGAGGGAGGATCACCCCTCCACTTT	.	TRBV6-4	TRBJ1-6	.
CSVERGSGWEKETQYF	TGCAGCGTTGAAAGGGGGTCCGGGTGGGAGAAAGAGACCCAGTACTTC	.	TRBV29-1	TRBJ2-5	.
CASSLGTSGETQYF	TGTGCCAGCAGCTTAGGCACTAGTGGAGAGACCCAGTACTTC	.	TRBV7-3	TRBJ2-5	.
CASSGTGTPQGYTF	TGTGCCAGCAGCGGCACCGGGACACCCCAAGGCTACACCTTC	.	TRBV12-1	TRBJ1-2	.
CASSQGRGPIAKNIQYF	TGCGCCAGCAGCCAAGGGCGGGGGCCGATAGCCAAAAACATTCAGTACTTC	.	TRBV4-3	TRBJ2-4	.
CAWSVPAGIQETQYF	TGTGCCTGGAGTGTACCAGCGGGGATCCAAGAGACCCAGTACTTC	.	TRBV30	TRBJ2-5	TRBD2
CASSLAGGARTEAFF	TGTGCCAGCAGCCTAGCAGGGGGCGCAAGGACTGAAGCTTTCTTT	.	TRBV6-1	TRBJ1-1	TRBD1
CASSQEGSGQGLRTQYF	TGCGCCAGCAGCCAAGAAGGTTCGGGACAGGGATTGAGGACCCAGTACTTC	once	TRBV4-1	TRBJ2-5	TRBD1
CASSEGRGGNNEQFF	TGTGCCAGCAGTGAAGGGCGGGGGGGCAACAATGAGCAGTTCTTC	once	TRBV6-4	TRBJ2-1	TRBD2
CASSSDRDTQYF	TGCGCCAGCAGCTCCGACAGAGATACGCAGTATTTT	.	TRBV5-1	TRBJ2-3	.
CASSQERTAGYGYTF	TGTGCCAGCAGCCAAGAGAGGACGGCGGGTTATGGCTACACCTTC	.	TRBV14	TRBJ1-2	.
CASGRSIYGYTF	TGCGCCAGCGGTAGATCAATCTATGGCTACACCTTC	.	TRBV10-1	TRBJ1-2	.
CASSQVAGGSLQYF	TGCGCCAGCAGCCAAGTGGCAGGGGGGTCCCTACAGTACTTC	.	TRBV4-3	TRBJ2-7	.
CASSWGGGGLLYGYTF	TGTGCCAGCAGTTGGGGAGGCGGAGGGTTACTTTATGGCTACACCTTC	.	TRBV6-6	TRBJ1-2	.
CASSPGKQTEAFF	TGTGCCAGCAGTCCAGGGAAGCAAACTGAAGCTTTCTTT	.	TRBV2	TRBJ1-1	.
CAISESISGKGRAYEQYF	TGTGCCATCAGTGAGTCAATTTCGGGAAAGGGAAGGGCCTACGAGCAGTACTTC	.	TRBV10-3	TRBJ2-7	.
CAWSAGGDGYTF	TGTGCCTGGAGCGCAGGGGGCGACGGCTACACCTTC	once	TRBV30	TRBJ1-2	TRBD1
CASSPGPYGYTF	TGTGCCAGCAGCCCGGGTCCTTATGGCTACACCTTC	.	TRBV5-6	TRBJ1-2	.
CASSVIREGSGYTF	TGTGCCAGCAGCGTCATCAGGGAAGGTAGTGGCTACACCTTC	.	TRBV7-9	TRBJ1-2	.
CASSQGGLINEKLFF	TGTGCCAGCAGCCAAGGCGGACTGATTAATGAAAAACTGTTTTTT	.	TRBV14	TRBJ1-4	.
CASSYPGIYEQYF	TGTGCCAGCAGTTACCCCGGGATCTACGAGCAGTACTTC	.	TRBV6-6	TRBJ2-7	.
CASNKFGGGYTF	TGTGCCAGTAACAAATTCGGGGGTGGCTACACCTTC	.	TRBV19	TRBJ1-2	.
CASSLVRQTFYQETQYF	TGTGCCAGCAGCTTAGTCCGACAAACGTTCTACCAAGAGACCCAGTACTTC	.	TRBV7-2	TRBJ2-5	.
CASSDSGGVTYNEQFF	TGTGCCAGCAGTGACTCGGGCGGGGTGACCTACAATGAGCAGTTCTTC	.	TRBV6-4	TRBJ2-1	.
CASSPEAGAYYGYTF	TGTGCCAGCAGCCCTGAGGCAGGGGCTTACTATGGCTACACCTTC	once	TRBV5-6	TRBJ1-2	.
CASSWGGTGGNEQFF	TGTGCCAGCAGCTGGGGGGGGACGGGAGGCAATGAGCAGTTCTTC	.	TRBV5-4	TRBJ2-1	TRBD2
CASSLYRQGGQETQYF	TGTGCCAGCAGCCTTTACCGACAGGGGGGTCAAGAGACCCAGTACTTC	.	TRBV14	TRBJ2-5	TRBD1
CASSFQTHHDQPQHF	TGTGCCAGCAGCTTTCAAACACATCACGATCAGCCCCAGCATTTT	.	TRBV7-2	TRBJ1-5	.
CASRKGVHNSPLHF	TGTGCCAGCCGCAAGGGAGTACATAATTCACCCCTCCACTTT	.	TRBV5-6	TRBJ1-6	.
CASSLASGQGIYEQYF	TGTGCCAGCAGCTTAGCCTCGGGACAGGGGATCTACGAGCAGTACTTC	.	TRBV7-2	TRBJ2-7	TRBD1